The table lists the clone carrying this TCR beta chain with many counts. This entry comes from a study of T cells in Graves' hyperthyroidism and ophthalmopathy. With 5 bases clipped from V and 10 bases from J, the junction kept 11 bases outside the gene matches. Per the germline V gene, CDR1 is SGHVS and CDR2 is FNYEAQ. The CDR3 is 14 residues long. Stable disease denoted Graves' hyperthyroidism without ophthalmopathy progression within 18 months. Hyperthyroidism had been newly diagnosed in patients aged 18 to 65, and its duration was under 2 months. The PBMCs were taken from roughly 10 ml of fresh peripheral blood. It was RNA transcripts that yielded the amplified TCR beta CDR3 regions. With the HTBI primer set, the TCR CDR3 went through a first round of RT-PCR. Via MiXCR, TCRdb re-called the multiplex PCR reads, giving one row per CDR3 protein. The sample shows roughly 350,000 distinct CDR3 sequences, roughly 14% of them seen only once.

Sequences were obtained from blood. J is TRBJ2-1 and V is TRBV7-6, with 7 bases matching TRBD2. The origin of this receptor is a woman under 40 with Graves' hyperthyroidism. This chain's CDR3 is CASSRDLAETEQFF. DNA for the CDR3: TGTGCCAGCAGCCGGGACCTAGCGGAGACCGAGCAGTTCTTC.